This TCR beta chain was documented in a study of T-cell reconstitution after alpha-beta-depleted transplantation in children. Unique molecular identifiers tagged the TCRbeta library. TCRdb re-called the PCR reads through MiXCR, storing one row per CDR3 protein. The data contain hundreds of thousands of distinct CDR3 sequences, over 9.5% of them singletons. CDR3 length: 14 amino acids. Germline V gives CDR1 MNHEY, CDR2 SMNVEV (reference sequence). V lost 5 bases, J lost 0 bases, and 8 bases lay in between. The receptor was derived from a human donor who donated a stem cell graft to a child with acute myeloid leukemia. This chain uses TRBV27 with TRBJ2-1; no definite D call. The sequences come from PBMCs from the stem cell graft donor, collected from the stem cell graft. CDR3 loop: CASSLFSSYNEQFF. The CDR3 coding sequence is TGTGCCAGCAGTCTATTTAGCTCCTACAATGAGCAGTTCTTC.